The 26 T cell receptor beta chains below all came from one sample that was sequenced in a study of blood T cells in healthy people across ages. The use of a sample-barcoded 5' primer and a J-beta primer mix characterized a second PCR of about 7 to 12 cycles. MiXCR, applied by TCRdb to the 5' RACE reads, yields one record per CDR3 protein. The repertoire holds about 830,000 distinct CDR3 sequences, with around 68% as singletons. The source material was blood. These receptors all come from a man aged 25 to 45 in good health.

This clonotype occurred a few times. The chain couples TRBV6-5 to TRBJ1-5, with D unresolved. Trimming removed 6 bases at V and 0 bases at J, with 12 bases between. The CDR3 runs to 15 residues. Germline V gene lookup returns CDR1 MNHEY and CDR2 SVGAGI. The CDR3, as DNA: TGTGCCAGCAGGGCCAAGATCAATAGCAATCAGCCCCAGCATTTT. It translates to CASRAKINSNQPQHF.

V usage is TRBV27 and J usage is TRBJ2-2, with a weak D call TRBD1 (5 bases). Germline V gene sequence: CDR1 MNHEY, CDR2 SMNVEV (reference sequence). The CDR3 is 14 residues long. The V gene lost 4 bases and the J gene lost 1 base, with 7 bases spanning the gap. The CDR3 DNA is TGTGCCAGCAGTTGGCAGGGGAACACCGGGGAGCTGTTTTTT. It yields the protein CASSWQGNTGELFF.

This clonotype has a handful of counts. The V call is TRBV12-3 or TRBV12-4, the J call TRBJ2-1; D call uncertain. CDR3 length: 13 amino acids. Trimming took 6 bases from V and 9 from J, leaving 15 bases between them. The CDR3 spells CASSPPIGAEQFF. The CDR3 DNA sequence: TGTGCCAGCAGCCCACCTATAGGTGCTGAGCAGTTCTTC.

This clonotype has only a few counts. The chain has TRBV5-6 and TRBJ2-3; 8 positions agree with TRBD1. Losses at the gene ends were 4 bases for V and 4 bases for J; bases not matched to a gene: 5. This CDR3 contains 14 residues. Germline CDR1 and CDR2: SGHDT and YYEEEE. Here the CDR3 reads CASSPQGAADTQYF. CDR3 DNA: TGTGCCAGCAGCCCTCAGGGGGCGGCAGATACGCAGTATTTT.

This clonotype was counted a few times. The rearrangement joins TRBV25-1 to TRBJ2-1, with 9 bases matching TRBD1. From germline, CDR1 is MGHDK and CDR2 SYGVNS. This CDR3 is 16 amino acids long. J gave up 4 bases and V 2 bases, and 6 bases lay outside the gene matches. The CDR3 DNA follows: TGTGCCAGCAGTGAAGAAGGGGGACAGGGATACAATGAGCAGTTCTTC. Translation: CASSEEGGQGYNEQFF.

This chain uses TRBV9 with TRBJ2-7, with D perhaps being TRBD1 or TRBD2 (5 bases each). Trimming pared 0 bases from V and 6 bases from J, leaving 16 bases between. CDR1 is SGDLS and CDR2 is YYNGEE in the germline V gene. The CDR3 loop spans 15 amino acids. CDR3 sequence: CASSVGGPLQIEQYF. The CDR3 nucleotides are TGTGCCAGCAGCGTAGGGGGACCGCTTCAAATCGAGCAGTACTTC. Using reference TRBV9 and TRBJ2-7 for the parts outside the CDR3, the full variable domain is DSGVTQTPKHLITATGQRVTLRCSPRSGDLSVYWYQQSLDQGLQFLIQYYNGEERAKGNILERFSAQQFPDLHSELNLSSLELGDSALYFCASSVGGPLQIEQYFGPGTRLTVT.

The chain combines TRBV5-1 with TRBJ2-3; D perhaps matches TRBD2 (5 bases). CDR3 length: 13 residues. Germline CDR1 is SGHRS and CDR2 is YFSETQ. V dropped 2 bases and J dropped 6 bases, with 10 bases sitting between them. The CDR3 reads CASSFGGYDTQYF. Here the CDR3 DNA reads TGCGCCAGCAGCTTTGGAGGATACGATACGCAGTATTTT.

This chain links TRBV27 with TRBJ2-1, with 8 bases matching TRBD2. The length of the CDR3 is 15 residues. CDR1 MNHEY and CDR2 SMNVEV come from the germline V gene (reference sequence). Trimming took 3 bases from V and 9 from J; bases not matched to a gene: 10. This CDR3 is CASSFWVGGAIEQFF. DNA for the CDR3: TGTGCCAGCAGTTTTTGGGTCGGGGGGGCGATTGAGCAGTTCTTC.

CDR3 bases: TGCAGCGTTCGTCAGGGGCCCCAAGAGACCCAGTACTTC. This translates into CSVRQGPQETQYF. The chain employs TRBV29-1 and TRBJ2-5; the D gene is possibly TRBD1 (6 bases). Germline V gives CDR1 SQVTM, CDR2 ANQGSEA. The V end lost 5 bases, the J end lost 1 base, and 11 bases lay between the germline ends. The CDR3 runs 13 residues.

This clonotype has a handful of counts. The rearrangement links TRBV7-2 to TRBJ1-6, with unresolved D. Between the trimmed V and J ends, which lost 1 base and 4 bases, there was a span of 2 bases. Germline loops: CDR1 SGHTA, CDR2 FQGNSA. The CDR3 length is 13 residues. CDR3 loop: CASSLEYNSPLHF. In DNA, the CDR3 is TGTGCCAGCAGCTTAGAGTATAATTCACCCCTCCACTTT.

The V call is TRBV12-3 or TRBV12-4, the J call TRBJ1-6; TRBD1 might be the D (5 bases). The CDR3 consists of 13 residues. Deletions cut 3 bases from V and 10 bases from J, with 10 bases between. CDR3 sequence (DNA): TGTGCCAGCAGTTTGGCAGGGCCGTCACCCCTCCACTTT. Translating gives CASSLAGPSPLHF.

This chain uses TRBV6-5 with TRBJ1-6, with a tentative D call TRBD1 (5 bases). The germline CDR1 and CDR2 sequences are MNHEY and SVGAGI. The CDR3 is 13 residues long. Trimming pared 8 bases from V and 6 bases from J, leaving 11 bases between. CDR3 coding DNA: TGTGCCAGCGGAAGGGGAATTAATTCACCCCTCCACTTT. It encodes CASGRGINSPLHF.

This clonotype came up once. The chain employs TRBV6-2 or TRBV6-3 and TRBJ2-5; D uncertain. The closer fit of TRBJ2-7 to the DNA end suggests the J call may be wrong. Germline V lookup: CDR1 MNHEY, CDR2 SVGEGT. The CDR3 is made up of 13 amino acids. The CDR3 sequence is CASSDPAAYEQYF. The CDR3 nucleotides are TGTGCCAGCAGTGACCCGGCAGCCTACGAGCAGTACTTC.

V usage is TRBV5-1 and J usage is TRBJ1-6; possible D gene TRBD1, 5 bases. The CDR3 is 15 amino acids. Per germline, CDR1 SGHRS and CDR2 YFSETQ. Trimming left V 0 bases short and J 7 bases short, with 11 bases between. Written as DNA, the CDR3 is TGCGCCAGCAGCTTGGGATCCCAGGGAAATTCACCCCTCCACTTT. Its protein is CASSLGSQGNSPLHF.

This chain uses TRBV7-9 with TRBJ2-5, with TRBD1 matching over 9 bases. The DNA matches TRBJ2-7 better at its end, which makes the J call doubtful. From germline, CDR1 is SEHNR and CDR2 FQNEAQ (reference sequence). The CDR3 consists of 13 residues. CDR3 nucleotide sequence: TGTGCCAGTCTCCGTGGGACAGGGCACGAGCAGTACTTC. Its translation is CASLRGTGHEQYF.

This clonotype appeared once. Possible read error: a much larger clone is one base away. The chain joins TRBV7-3 to TRBJ2-5; a weak D match, TRBD2 (6 bases). The CDR3 runs 15 residues. Germline lookup yields CDR1 SGHTA and CDR2 FQGTGA. CDR3 DNA sequence: TGTGCCAGCAGCTATAGGGGATCGGGGGAAGAGGCCCAGTACTTC. This gives the protein CASSYRGSGEEAQYF.

The gene calls are TRBV9 and TRBJ2-7; TRBD1 is a possible D gene (7 bases). CDR3 length: 15 residues. Looked up from germline, CDR1 is SGDLS and CDR2 is YYNGEE. V was pared by 3 bases and J by 4 bases, with 17 bases between. CDR3 DNA: TGTGCCAGCAGCGGTTCAGGGGGGCCGGGGTACGAGCAGTACTTC. This encodes CASSGSGGPGYEQYF.

The gene calls are TRBV9 and TRBJ2-1, with D possibly being TRBD1 or TRBD2 (6 bases each). The CDR3 loop spans 11 amino acids. Trimming left V 4 bases short and J 11 bases short, with 10 bases between. Germline lookup yields CDR1 SGDLS and CDR2 YYNGEE. The CDR3 coding sequence is TGTGCCAGCAGCCCCGGGGGCCAGCAGTTCTTC. Its translation: CASSPGGQQFF.

The genes are TRBV25-1 and TRBJ2-1, with a possible D match to TRBD2 (6 bases). The length of the CDR3 is 14 residues. Germline V gene sequence: CDR1 MGHDK, CDR2 SYGVNS. Trimming took off 7 bases at V and 6 bases at J, with 16 bases between the two ends. The CDR3: CASTTEGIINEQFF. CDR3 DNA: TGTGCCAGCACCACGGAGGGAATCATCAATGAGCAGTTCTTC.

V and J are TRBV27 and TRBJ2-7; 8 positions match TRBD1. Germline lookup yields CDR1 MNHEY and CDR2 SMNVEV (reference sequence). This CDR3 has 15 amino acids. J lost 7 bases, V lost 5 bases, and 13 bases had no gene match. CDR3 sequence reads: CASSARIGQGGEQYF. CDR3 sequence (DNA): TGTGCCAGCAGTGCCCGGATCGGACAGGGCGGGGAGCAGTACTTC.

This chain uses TRBV4-3 with TRBJ2-4; 12 nucleotides agree with TRBD1. Germline V gene data show CDR1 as LGHNA and CDR2 as YSLEER. The CDR3 is 17 amino acids. With V trimmed by 4 bases and J by 3 bases, 7 bases remained unmatched. The CDR3 nucleotides are TGCGCCAGCAGCCCGCGGGGACAGGGGGCAGGCAAAAACATTCAGTACTTC. Its protein is CASSPRGQGAGKNIQYF.

In this sample, this clonotype turned up a few times. V and J are TRBV5-1 and TRBJ2-3, with D possibly matching TRBD1 (5 bases). Germline CDR1 and CDR2: SGHRS and YFSETQ. The CDR3 runs 17 residues. Trimming took off 0 bases at V and 0 bases at J, with 14 bases between the two ends. For the CDR3, the DNA is TGCGCCAGCAGCTTGGCTATAGACAGACTGAGCACAGATACGCAGTATTTT. This translates into CASSLAIDRLSTDTQYF. The full variable domain, rest sourced from reference TRBV5-1 and TRBJ2-3, is KAGVTQTPRYLIKTRGQQVTLSCSPISGHRSVSWYQQTPGQGLQFLFEYFSETQRNKGNFPGRFSGRQFSNSRSEMNVSTLELGDSALYLCASSLAIDRLSTDTQYFGPGTRLTVL.

V is TRBV5-1 and J is TRBJ2-1; D possibly corresponds to TRBD2 (6 bases). Germline values: CDR1 SGHRS, CDR2 YFSETQ. V lost 0 bases, J lost 8 bases, and 9 bases lay in between. The CDR3 spans 13 residues. The CDR3: CASSLESGDEQFF. CDR3 nucleotides: TGCGCCAGCAGCTTGGAGTCGGGGGATGAGCAGTTCTTC.

The chain joins TRBV29-1 to TRBJ2-3; possibly TRBD1 for D (6 bases). This CDR3 contains 15 residues. Germline assignment: CDR1 SQVTM and CDR2 ANQGSEA. Between the trimmed V and J ends, which lost 7 bases and 0 bases, there was a span of 17 bases. The CDR3 nucleotides read TGCAGCGGAGGCAGGGGCCTTACTAGCACAGATACGCAGTATTTT. This translates into CSGGRGLTSTDTQYF.

The genes are TRBV25-1 and TRBJ2-3; TRBD2 aligns across 12 bases. V lost 3 bases, J lost 6 bases, and 10 bases stayed unmatched. Germline CDR1 is MGHDK and CDR2 is SYGVNS. The CDR3 is 17 amino acids. DNA of the CDR3: TGTGCCAGCAGTGACCTCCTAGCGGGGGGGGGTCTGGATACGCAGTATTTT. Translation gives CASSDLLAGGGLDTQYF.

In this sample, this clonotype turned up a few times. V gene TRBV7-2 combines with J gene TRBJ2-3, with TRBD2 matching over 8 bases. Germline-derived CDR1 and CDR2 are SGHTA and FQGNSA. This CDR3 has 15 amino acids. V lost 5 bases and J lost 6; bases outside the gene matches: 10. This CDR3 reads CASSPTYGGGDTQYF. CDR3 nucleotide sequence: TGTGCCAGCAGCCCCACCTACGGGGGGGGGGATACGCAGTATTTT.